Reported below is one TCR beta chain. Its target antigen remains unknown. No base quality information exists; no much larger clone differs at one position. The CDR3 starts with the cysteine, ends with the phenylalanine, and has 14 residues. Only CDR3 DNA remains: 42 bases, in frame from the first base. CDR1 is given as LNHDA and CDR2 as SQIVND, both from the germline V gene (reference sequence). The V end gives up 1 base and the J end 4 bases, leaving 0 bases in the junction not matched to a gene. This sample stems from a study of blood T cell repertoires in COVID-19 (dated by TCRdb to about 2020). Background on the whole study: The collaborator samples originated in the United States, Italy and Spain and spanned the acute and convalescent phases of COVID-19. The material from the prospective study consisted of cDNA or gDNA derived from T cells, B-cell-depleted T cells, or PBMCs. Deeply sampled blood TCRbeta repertoires from subjects exposed to, actively infected with, or recovered from COVID-19 were included in the dataset. The repertoires were released in a freely available public database meant as a resource for research on the immune response to SARS-CoV-2. Samples came from the ongoing ImmuneRACE study (first 160 participants) plus 1,254 subjects from 6 global collaborators. Nearly every sample came with metadata listing a de-identified subject ID, COVID-19 status, age in years and sex. Where available, HLA class I and class II types were obtained from metadata supplied by the sample provider rather than from assay-based typing.

Collaborating institutions collected whole blood in K2EDTA tubes following their own protocols. For TCRbeta analysis, collaborators shipped samples in one of three forms: frozen whole blood, isolated PBMCs, or DNA extracted from either of those sample types. Overall study results and their limits: The quantity of clinical and demographic metadata differed by source and by participant and was supplied without curation.

TCRbeta CDR3 regions were amplified from genomic DNA using the immunoSEQ Assay, a bias-controlled multiplex PCR. From the authors' description of their analysis: Within the assay, amplification of reference gene primers was used to estimate how many nucleated cells each sample contained. To quantify the absolute abundance of each unique TCRbeta CDR3 rearrangement, sequence reads were collapsed and filtered. Productive Simpson clonality was computed per sample as the square root of Simpson's diversity index over productive rearrangements. TCRdb took this table from immuneACCESS and kept in-frame rearrangements with V and J called. Such tables lack part of the clones; where checked against another copy, unresolved V genes explain under half of the gap, and the rest is unexplained. V and J calls and clone size are given by that table; D and trimming were obtained from the DNA. Recorded for this sample are about 76,000 clones; about 90% of them occurred a single time. The top ten clonotypes cover roughly 6.2% of the sample.

Input material: peripheral blood. The chain is encoded by TRBV19 joined to TRBJ1-5; 8 of the junction bases match TRBD1. This clonotype was obtained from a man in his forties or fifties with active COVID-19. The DNA sequence reads TGTGCCAGTAGTATAGGGACAGGGAATCAGCCCCAGCATTTT. Translated, this is CASSIGTGNQPQHF.